This T cell receptor beta chain was sequenced in a study of identical twins. Notes on the study in general: Out-of-frame beta sequences exhibited a weaker degree of excess twin sharing. Whereas memory repertoires showed no such difference, abundant cord blood beta clonotypes carried fewer insertions.

Each cDNA held unique molecular identifiers, and template switching gave it a universal primer site. MiXCR was run by TCRdb on the 5' RACE reads, yielding one entry per CDR3 protein. Here the sample spans 350,000 to 500,000 distinct CDR3 sequences, about 18% being singletons. V shed 0 bases and J shed 3 bases, with 15 bases lying between them. Germline assignment: CDR1 DFQATT and CDR2 SNEGSKA (reference sequence). The CDR3 runs to 15 residues. This clonotype was counted at least ten times. Its target is not known. This rearrangement joins TRBV20-1 to TRBJ2-7; D tentatively fits TRBD1 or TRBD2 (7 bases each). Sequenced material: naive T cells sorted from blood. The receptor was isolated from a man in his forties or fifties in good health. The CDR3 region is CSARDRVRGGYEQYF. CDR3 nucleotide sequence: TGCAGTGCTAGAGATCGGGTCAGGGGGGGCTACGAGCAGTACTTC.